This entry features one TCR beta chain sequence. CDR1 and CDR2 from the germline V gene are KGHSY and FQNENV. The CDR3 covers 16 residues. V was shortened by 0 bases and J by 2 bases, with 8 bases between the two germline ends. This record belongs to a study of blood T cell repertoires in COVID-19. Study-wide background: Acute-phase and convalescent COVID-19 samples originated in the United States, Italy and Spain. T cells, B-cell-depleted T cells, or PBMCs supplied cDNA or gDNA.

How the authors handled the data: Estimated nucleated cell counts came from reference gene primer amplification. Measured with immunoSEQ multiplex PCR; TCRdb has only the in-frame clones, and not every one. The D gene and trimming were derived from the DNA, and the V and J assignments and clone size from that table. The sample holds under 30,000 clones, 80% to 90% seen once. V usage is TRBV16 and J usage is TRBJ2-6; D gene ambiguous. This receptor was obtained from a human donor with active COVID-19. The donor label of this sample is uncertain. Sequencing was done on a sample of peripheral blood. The CDR3 spells CASSQSLQTGANVLTF. CDR3 in DNA: TGTGCCAGCAGCCAATCTTTGCAGACTGGGGCCAACGTCCTGACTTTC.